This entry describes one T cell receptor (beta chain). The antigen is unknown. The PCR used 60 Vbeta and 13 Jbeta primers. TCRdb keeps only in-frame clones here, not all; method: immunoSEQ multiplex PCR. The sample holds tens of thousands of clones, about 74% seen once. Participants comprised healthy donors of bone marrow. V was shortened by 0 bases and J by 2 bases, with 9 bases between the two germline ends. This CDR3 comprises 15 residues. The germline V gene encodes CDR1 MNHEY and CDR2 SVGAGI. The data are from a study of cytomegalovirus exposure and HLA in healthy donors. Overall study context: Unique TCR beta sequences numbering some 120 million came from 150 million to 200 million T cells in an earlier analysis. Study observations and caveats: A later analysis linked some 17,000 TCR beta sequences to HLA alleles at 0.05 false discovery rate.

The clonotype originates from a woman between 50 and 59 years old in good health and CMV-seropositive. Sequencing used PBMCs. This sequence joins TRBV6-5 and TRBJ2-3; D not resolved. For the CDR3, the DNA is TGTGCCAGCAGTTACTCGTGGCCCATCACAGATACGCAGTATTTT. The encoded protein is CASSYSWPITDTQYF.